The source of this T cell receptor beta chain is a study of shared clonotypes between healthy human individuals (dated by TCRdb to about 2020). A note on the overall study: A couple of women and three men aged 18 to 49 years were included in the cohort. The study deeply sequenced blood TCR repertoires of about 5 healthy adults to estimate repertoire size and the extent of clonotype sharing between individuals. Each donor's leukapheresis produced roughly between about 0.8 and 10 billion PBMCs. For each donor, CD4 naive and CD4 memory were each given three plates, CD8 naive was given two plates, and CD8 memory was given one plate. Different laboratories and diverse techniques were used to prepare libraries and sequence TCR repertoires, to increase sequencing depth and limit assay-specific biases.

Donors were healthy HIV-negative adults with no recently reported acute infections or vaccinations. Every donor was a Caucasian adult residing in Nashville, Tennessee, USA. CD4+ T cells were enriched by magnetic negative selection, after which naive cells were positively selected on CD45RA and the negative fraction was taken as the memory subset. After blood collection by leukapheresis, PBMCs were isolated using Ficoll-Histopaque density gradient centrifugation and then cryopreserved in the vapor phase of liquid nitrogen. Purity and quantity of every magnetically sorted T cell population were checked by analytical flow cytometry. Each sorted fraction had its genomic DNA isolated and then quantified by UV absorbance on a Nanodrop 2000c. Study-wide conclusions, independent of this receptor: Rarefaction of sorted-subset datasets indicated incomplete sequencing despite the large sequencing depth. Pairwise subsampling indicated that sequencing depth was expected to affect the degree of clonotype sharing among donors. Sampling was limited to blood, and TCR repertoires in tissue likely differ from TCR repertoires in blood. Across a handful of donors, approximately 5% of naive CD4, approximately 4% of naive CD8, about 2.3% of memory CD4, and about 0.4% of memory CD8 clonotypes were shared. Compared with non-shared clonotypes, the clonotypes found in all four sorted-subset donors had higher generation probabilities. Estimated clonotype richness was generally larger for naive than for memory subsets. The small number of donors limited the genetic and exposure-history diversity represented.

Comments on this clone: Its antigen is unknown. Qualities for individual bases were not recorded, and no much larger clone is one base off.

Using the deep immunoSEQ assay, multiplex PCR amplified TCR CDR3 regions from genomic DNA. Extracted genomic DNA from each cell subset was distributed evenly across all wells of several immunoSEQ 96-well plates, and each plate was treated as a replicate. For sorted subsets, approximately 200 ng of genomic DNA, equivalent to around 30,000 T cell genomes, went into each replicate PCR. Purified libraries were measured with a Qubit 3.0 fluorometer, size-checked on a Bioanalyzer 2100, and measured again with the KAPA Library Quantification kit. Every immunoSEQ 96-well plate was sequenced on a separate single-read 150-cycle Illumina NextSeq 550 flow cell. The authors' analysis ran thus. The immunoSEQ output contained only junctional sequences without quality scores, so filtering could not match that applied to full-length reads. To assign V/J genes and CDR3, sequences were annotated using PyIR, a Python wrapper for IgBLAST v1.9, with IMGT germline references. Reads were filtered out if the reads had weak V/J assignments (E-value above 1e-6), no CDR3, stop codons, out-of-frame junctions, or ambiguous translated residues. V3J clonotypes were defined by identical inferred V gene, J gene, and CDR3 amino acid sequence. The percentage overlap between two repertoires was calculated by dividing the number of shared unique clonotypes by the size of the smaller repertoire. Richness of each repertoire was evaluated using RTK rarefaction, the Chao1 estimator, and Recon v2.1 estimates of unobserved clonotypes. Generation probabilities for all TCRbeta clonotypes obtained by the gDNA method from a few donors were computed using OLGA. TCRdb holds this immuneACCESS table with in-frame rearrangements only. Some clones are missing; in checked studies, unresolved V genes explain under half, and the rest has no known cause. That table furnishes V, J and clone size, whereas the DNA furnished D and trimming. The sample table contains under 1,100,000 clones; only one count was recorded for more than 65% of them. Approximately 1.5% of the sample is in the top ten clones.

The junction carries 2 bases between V and J, which are trimmed by 0 bases and 3 bases respectively. The cysteine opens and the phenylalanine closes a CDR3 of 12 amino acids. Only the CDR3 DNA stays, 36 bases, in frame from base 1. Sequences MGHRA (CDR1) and YSYEKL (CDR2) are obtained from the germline V gene. Sequenced: memory CD4+ T cells sorted from blood. The cell subset or site label, as the study defines it: CD45RA-negative fraction. The chain uses TRBV4-1 and TRBJ1-2, with the D gene call left open. This TCR derives from a man aged 18 to 30 in good health. Here is the DNA: TGCGCCAGCAGCCAAGAGGACTATGGCTACACCTTC. Translated, this gives CASSQEDYGYTF.